This TCR beta chain stems from a study of blood T cell repertoires in COVID-19. Sequencing was performed with immunoSEQ multiplex PCR; in TCRdb, only in-frame clones are kept and a portion is missing. The table lists 270,000 or so clones, about 86% of them singletons, with about 12% in the top ten. The V end was cut by 7 bases, the J end by 5 bases, with 21 bases between. Looked up from germline, CDR1 is SGHKS and CDR2 is YYEKEE (reference sequence). This CDR3 has 16 residues. This clone has just one count. This clonotype was sampled from a woman aged 25 to 39 with COVID-19, enrolled during active disease. V and J are TRBV5-5 and TRBJ2-2; tentatively, D is TRBD2 (5 bases). The sequenced sample consisted of peripheral blood. The CDR3 sequence: CASRRKATDLTGELFF. CDR3 in DNA: TGTGCCAGCCGACGTAAGGCCACGGACTTAACCGGGGAGCTGTTTTTT. Full variable domain (remainder filled in from reference TRBV5-5 and TRBJ2-2): DAGVTQSPTHLIKTRGQQVTLRCSPISGHKSVSWYQQVLGQGPQFIFQYYEKEERGRGNFPDRFSARQFPNYSSELNVNALLLGDSALYLCASRRKATDLTGELFFGEGSRLTVL.